This T cell receptor delta chain is from a study of Vδ1+ human thymocytes. Comment on this clone: Its antigen is currently unknown.

The V gene's germline CDR1 is TSWWSYY and CDR2 QGS. The CDR3 is 24 amino acids. The junction had 35 bases not matched to a gene; V was cut back by 5 bases and J by 2 bases. Study-level points and caveats: Highly polyclonal TRG and TRD repertoires with Gaussian CDR3 length distributions appeared in thymus. Unlike peripheral blood Vdelta1+ controls, thymic delta-chain sequences included 15% to 20% Vdelta2 and few Vdelta3.

Sequences come from RNA converted to cDNA by reverse transcription. Pooled V-gene forward primers with one constant-region reverse primer generated the CDR3 amplicons by multiplex PCR. TCRdb called clones from the multiplex PCR reads again using CATT. The repertoire holds over 45,000 delta-chain clones, with about 16% as singletons. V and J are TRDV1 and TRDJ1, with TRDD3 identical over 7 bases. Sequencing was performed on Vdelta1+ gamma-delta thymocytes from the thymus. The subset denotes: FACS-sorted CD3+ TCRalphabeta- TCRVdelta1+ TCRVdelta2- thymocytes. The receptor comes from a girl younger than two who had congenital heart surgery. The CDR3 sequence: CALGPRGCVPTPSPRTGETDKLIF. CDR3 nucleotide sequence: TGTGCTCTTGGGCCCCGGGGATGTGTCCCTACACCCTCGCCTCGTACTGGGGAGACCGATAAACTCATCTTT.